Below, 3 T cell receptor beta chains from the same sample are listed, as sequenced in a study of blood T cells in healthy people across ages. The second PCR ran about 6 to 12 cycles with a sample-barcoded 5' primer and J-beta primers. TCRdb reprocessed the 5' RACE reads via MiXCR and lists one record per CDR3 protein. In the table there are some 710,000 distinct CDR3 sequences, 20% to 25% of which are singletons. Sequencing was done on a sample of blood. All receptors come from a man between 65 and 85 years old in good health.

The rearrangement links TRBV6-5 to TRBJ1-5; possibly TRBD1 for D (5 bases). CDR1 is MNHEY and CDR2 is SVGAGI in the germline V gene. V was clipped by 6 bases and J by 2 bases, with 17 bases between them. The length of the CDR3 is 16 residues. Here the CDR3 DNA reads TGTGCCAGCAGCCGCTGGTGGGGCGGGGGCAATCAGCCCCAGCATTTT. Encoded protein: CASSRWWGGGNQPQHF.

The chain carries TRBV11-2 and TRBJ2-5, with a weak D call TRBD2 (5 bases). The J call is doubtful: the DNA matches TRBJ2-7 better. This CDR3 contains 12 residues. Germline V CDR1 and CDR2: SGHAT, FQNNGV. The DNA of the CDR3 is TGTGCCAGCAGCACGGGAAACTACGAGCAGTACGTC. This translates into CASSTGNYEQYV.

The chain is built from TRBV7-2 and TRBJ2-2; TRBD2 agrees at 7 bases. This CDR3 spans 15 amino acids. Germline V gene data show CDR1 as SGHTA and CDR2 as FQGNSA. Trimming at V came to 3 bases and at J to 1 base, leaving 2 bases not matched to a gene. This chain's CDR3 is CASSLSGMNTGELFF. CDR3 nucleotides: TGTGCCAGCAGCTTGAGCGGGATGAACACCGGGGAGCTGTTTTTT. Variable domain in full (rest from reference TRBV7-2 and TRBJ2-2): GAGVSQSPSNKVTEKGKDVELRCDPISGHTALYWYRQSLGQGLEFLIYFQGNSAPDKSGLPSDRFSAERTGGSVSTLTIQRTQQEDSAVYLCASSLSGMNTGELFFGEGSRLTVL.